These T cell receptor beta chains were read from a single sample in a study of Ad26.COV2.S vaccination and SARS-CoV-2 variants. Clones were read by immunoSEQ multiplex PCR, and TCRdb kept only the in-frame ones, dropping some. The table has around 450,000 clones, 89% seen once. The sample was peripheral blood, taken in a trial of Ad26.COV2.S vaccine versus placebo. These receptors were obtained from a person aged 18-60 years who received the Ad26.COV2.S COVID-19 vaccine or a placebo. The CDR3 runs from the conserved cysteine through the conserved F or W. D genes are given only for firm matches. Some rows mark clone size as missing; the rest say once, few, many or name a class of expanded clone.

v_call: TRBV14; clone_size: -; d_call: TRBD1; j_call: TRBJ1-2; cdr3_nt: TGTGCCAGCAGCACGGGACAGGGGGGGGACTATGGCTACACCTTC; cdr3_aa: CASSTGQGGDYGYTF
v_call: TRBV4-2; clone_size: -; d_call: -; j_call: TRBJ1-2; cdr3_nt: TGTGCCAGCAGCCAAGAGGTTGTTGTGGCAGGCAACTATGGCTACACCTTC; cdr3_aa: CASSQEVVVAGNYGYTF
v_call: TRBV7-2; clone_size: -; d_call: -; j_call: TRBJ1-5; cdr3_nt: TGTGCCAGCAGCTTAGTCAGTGGTCAGCCCCAGCATTTT; cdr3_aa: CASSLVSGQPQHF
v_call: TRBV4-3; clone_size: -; d_call: TRBD2; j_call: TRBJ2-2; cdr3_nt: TGCGCCAGCAGCTCCGCCGGGGAGGGCTTGGGTGGTGGGGAGCTGTTTTTT; cdr3_aa: CASSSAGEGLGGGELFF
v_call: TRBV4-3; clone_size: once; d_call: -; j_call: TRBJ1-1; cdr3_nt: TGCGCCAGCAGCCACGCACAGATGAACACTGAAGCTTTCTTT; cdr3_aa: CASSHAQMNTEAFF
v_call: TRBV5-4; clone_size: -; d_call: TRBD1; j_call: TRBJ2-1; cdr3_nt: TGTGCCAGCAGCTATGCCTCGAGGCCGGACAGGGGGCGCTTAGGTGAGCAGTTCTTC; cdr3_aa: CASSYASRPDRGRLGEQFF
v_call: TRBV7-9; clone_size: once; d_call: TRBD1; j_call: TRBJ1-2; cdr3_nt: TGTGCCAGCAGCTTATTAGGACAGGATAACTATGGCTACACCTTC; cdr3_aa: CASSLLGQDNYGYTF
v_call: TRBV5-4; clone_size: -; d_call: TRBD1; j_call: TRBJ1-2; cdr3_nt: TGTGCCAGCAGATCACAGGGGGTAGGCGGCGGCTACACCTTC; cdr3_aa: CASRSQGVGGGYTF
v_call: TRBV7-2; clone_size: -; d_call: -; j_call: TRBJ2-3; cdr3_nt: TGTGCCAGCAGCTTACGACAGTCACCCACAGATACGCAGTATTTT; cdr3_aa: CASSLRQSPTDTQYF
v_call: TRBV4-3; clone_size: -; d_call: TRBD2; j_call: TRBJ2-3; cdr3_nt: TGCGCCAGCAGTCAACTGCTAGCGGGGGAGGCAGATACGCAGTATTTT; cdr3_aa: CASSQLLAGEADTQYF
v_call: TRBV18; clone_size: -; d_call: -; j_call: TRBJ2-7; cdr3_nt: TGTGCCAGCTCACCAGACCCAGGAGCCTACGAGCAGTACTTC; cdr3_aa: CASSPDPGAYEQYF
v_call: TRBV19; clone_size: -; d_call: -; j_call: TRBJ2-3; cdr3_nt: TGTGCCAGTAGTCCGGGGGGAAACAGGGTTAGCACGCAGTATTTT; cdr3_aa: CASSPGGNRVSTQYF
v_call: TRBV7-9; clone_size: -; d_call: -; j_call: TRBJ1-1; cdr3_nt: TGTGCCAGCAGCTTGGACGGGGGTGTTCCGAACACTGAAGCTTTCTTT; cdr3_aa: CASSLDGGVPNTEAFF
v_call: TRBV19; clone_size: -; d_call: -; j_call: TRBJ2-3; cdr3_nt: TGTGCCAGTCGGGGAAACGTGGGGGGAAATACAGATACGCAGTATTTT; cdr3_aa: CASRGNVGGNTDTQYF